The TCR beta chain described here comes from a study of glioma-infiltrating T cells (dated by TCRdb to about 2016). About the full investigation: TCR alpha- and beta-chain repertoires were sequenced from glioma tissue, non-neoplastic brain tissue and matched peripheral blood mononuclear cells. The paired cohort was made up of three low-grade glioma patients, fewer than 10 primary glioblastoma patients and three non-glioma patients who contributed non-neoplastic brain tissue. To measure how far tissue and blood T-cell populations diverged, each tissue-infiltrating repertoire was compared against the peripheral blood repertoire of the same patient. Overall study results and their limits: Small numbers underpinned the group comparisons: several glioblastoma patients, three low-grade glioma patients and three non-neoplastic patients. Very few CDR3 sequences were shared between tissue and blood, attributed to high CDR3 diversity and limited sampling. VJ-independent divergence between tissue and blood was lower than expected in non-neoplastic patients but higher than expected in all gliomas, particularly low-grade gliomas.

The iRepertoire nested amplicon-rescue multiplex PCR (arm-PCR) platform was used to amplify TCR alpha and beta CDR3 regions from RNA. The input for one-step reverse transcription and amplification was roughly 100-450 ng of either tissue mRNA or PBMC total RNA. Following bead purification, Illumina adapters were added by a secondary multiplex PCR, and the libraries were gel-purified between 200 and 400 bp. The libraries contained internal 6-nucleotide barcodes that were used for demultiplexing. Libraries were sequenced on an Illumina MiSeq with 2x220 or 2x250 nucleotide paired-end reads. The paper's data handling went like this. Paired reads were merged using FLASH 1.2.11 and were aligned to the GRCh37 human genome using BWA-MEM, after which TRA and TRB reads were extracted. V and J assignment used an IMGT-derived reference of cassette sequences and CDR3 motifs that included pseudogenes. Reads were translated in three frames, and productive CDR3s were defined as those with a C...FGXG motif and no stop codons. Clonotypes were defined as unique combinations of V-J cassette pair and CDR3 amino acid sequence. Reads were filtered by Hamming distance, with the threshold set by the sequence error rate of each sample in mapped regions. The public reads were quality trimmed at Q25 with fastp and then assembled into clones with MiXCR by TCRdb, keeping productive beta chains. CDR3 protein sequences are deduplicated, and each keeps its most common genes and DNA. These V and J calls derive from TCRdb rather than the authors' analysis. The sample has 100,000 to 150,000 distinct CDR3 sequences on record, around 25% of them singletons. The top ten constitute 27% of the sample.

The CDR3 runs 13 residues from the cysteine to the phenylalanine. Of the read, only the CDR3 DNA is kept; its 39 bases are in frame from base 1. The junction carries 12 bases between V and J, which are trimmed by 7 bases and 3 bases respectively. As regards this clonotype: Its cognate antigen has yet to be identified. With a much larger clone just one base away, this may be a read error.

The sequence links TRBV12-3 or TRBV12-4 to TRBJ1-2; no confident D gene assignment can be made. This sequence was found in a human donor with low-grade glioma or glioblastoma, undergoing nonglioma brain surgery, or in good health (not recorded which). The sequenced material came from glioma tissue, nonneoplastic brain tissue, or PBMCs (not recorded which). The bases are TGTGCCAGCACCCATCTGGGCCACTATGGCTACACCTTC. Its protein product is CASTHLGHYGYTF.